These T cell receptor beta chains were read from a single sample in a study of blood T cells in healthy people across ages. TCRdb independently ran MiXCR on the 5' RACE reads; one entry per CDR3 protein. The data hold 650,000 to 900,000 distinct CDR3 sequences, with 62% observed a single time. The source material was blood. The receptor set was obtained from a man between 25 and 39 years old in good health. CDR3s include the opening cysteine and the closing phenylalanine or tryptophan. A D gene is named only where the DNA matches it firmly. Not all rows give a size; the values are once, few, many and, for expanded clones, a class.

TRBV15	NA	TRBJ2-1	NA	CATSSSRNGEQFF	TGTGCCACCAGCAGTTCTCGGAACGGTGAGCAGTTCTTC
TRBV28	NA	TRBJ1-5	NA	CAARGRNQPQHF	TGTGCCGCCCGGGGCAGGAATCAGCCCCAGCATTTT
TRBV12-3/TRBV12-4	few	TRBJ1-5	TRBD1	CASSGGQGGWQPQHF	TGTGCCAGCAGTGGCGGACAGGGGGGCTGGCAGCCCCAGCATTTT
TRBV12-3/TRBV12-4	few	TRBJ2-7	NA	CASSIDRGIGYEQYF	TGTGCCAGCAGTATTGACAGAGGTATAGGCTACGAGCAGTACTTC
TRBV3-1	NA	TRBJ2-5	TRBD2	CASSQDSLAGSREQYF	TGTGCCAGCAGCCAAGATTCCCTAGCGGGGTCTCGTGAGCAGTACTTC
TRBV2	few	TRBJ2-5	NA	CASSPTTGGETQYF	TGTGCCAGCAGCCCCACGACTGGGGGAGAGACCCAGTACTTC
TRBV14	few	TRBJ2-1	NA	CASSFRQAAYNEQFF	TGTGCCAGCAGCTTTCGACAGGCAGCCTACAATGAGCAGTTCTTC
TRBV20-1	NA	TRBJ2-7	NA	CSAREGRGSSYEQYF	TGCAGTGCTAGAGAAGGAAGGGGGAGCTCCTACGAGCAGTACTTC
TRBV4-2	NA	TRBJ1-4	NA	CASSPGGVQEKLFF	TGTGCCAGCAGCCCCGGAGGGGTTCAAGAAAAACTGTTTTTT
TRBV10-3	NA	TRBJ1-4	TRBD1	CAISGTGYNEKLFF	TGTGCCATCAGTGGGACAGGTTATAATGAAAAACTGTTTTTT
TRBV7-9	NA	TRBJ1-6	NA	CASSDDGNTPLHF	TGTGCCAGCAGCGATGACGGGAATACACCCCTCCACTTT
TRBV6-6	NA	TRBJ2-1	TRBD1	CASGHARGRNEQFF	TGTGCCAGCGGACACGCAAGGGGGCGAAATGAGCAGTTCTTC
TRBV7-2	few	TRBJ2-7	TRBD2	CASSGTTLHREQYF	TGTGCCAGCAGCGGGACTACCCTTCATAGGGAGCAGTACTTC
TRBV6-4	few	TRBJ2-1	TRBD2	CASSDASGGASEQFF	TGTGCCAGCAGTGACGCGAGCGGGGGGGCCTCTGAGCAGTTCTTC
TRBV20-1	NA	TRBJ2-7	TRBD2	CSARGVFVERGSLPTYEQYF	TGCAGTGCTAGAGGGGTCTTTGTCGAGCGGGGGAGCCTCCCTACTTACGAGCAGTACTTC
TRBV3-1	NA	TRBJ2-7	NA	CASSQGPGGSVYEQYF	TGTGCCAGCAGCCAAGGCCCCGGGGGTAGCGTATACGAGCAGTACTTC
TRBV6-1	NA	TRBJ2-6	NA	CASSGAGVSGANVLTF	TGTGCCAGCAGCGGGGCAGGGGTCTCTGGGGCCAACGTCCTGACTTTC
TRBV14	few	TRBJ1-6	NA	CASSYHSNSPLHF	TGTGCCAGCAGCTATCACAGTAATTCACCCCTCCACTTT
TRBV20-1	NA	TRBJ2-5	TRBD2	CSAREGRQYF	TGCAGTGCTCGGGAGGGTCGGCAGTACTTC
TRBV6-5	NA	TRBJ1-1	TRBD1	CASSYSTGGKNTEAFF	TGTGCCAGCAGTTACTCGACAGGGGGGAAGAACACTGAAGCTTTCTTT
TRBV4-2	NA	TRBJ2-7	NA	CASSQGSQTYEQYF	TGTGCCAGCAGCCAAGGATCGCAGACCTACGAGCAGTACTTC
TRBV28	NA	TRBJ2-5	NA	CASSLIGREQYF	TGTGCCAGCAGTTTAATTGGAAGGGAGCAGTACTTC
TRBV4-1	NA	TRBJ2-3	TRBD2	CASRGLARGPSTDTQYF	TGCGCCAGCCGGGGACTAGCCCGGGGTCCGAGCACAGATACGCAGTATTTT
TRBV29-1	NA	TRBJ2-7	NA	CSVEDEGPGYEQYF	TGCAGCGTTGAAGATGAGGGCCCGGGCTACGAGCAGTACTTC
TRBV7-6	NA	TRBJ2-3	TRBD1	CASSLEDREVVDTQYF	TGTGCCAGCAGCTTAGAAGACAGGGAAGTAGTAGATACGCAGTATTTT
TRBV5-1	once	TRBJ2-5	TRBD1	CASSLQGAGEETQYF	TGCGCCAGCAGCTTACAGGGGGCCGGGGAAGAGACCCAGTACTTC
TRBV7-2	NA	TRBJ2-1	TRBD2	CASSLLRLAGQRNEQFF	TGTGCCAGCAGCTTGCTTAGACTAGCGGGGCAGCGCAATGAGCAGTTCTTC
TRBV27	NA	TRBJ1-6	NA	CASDNSDTYNSPLHF	TGTGCCAGCGACAATTCGGACACCTATAATTCACCCCTCCACTTT
TRBV6-6	NA	TRBJ1-2	TRBD1	CASSQQGTAGGYTF	TGTGCCAGCAGTCAACAGGGGACCGCCGGAGGCTACACCTTC
TRBV2	many	TRBJ2-7	NA	CASSEYEQYF	TGTGCCAGCAGTGAGTACGAGCAGTACTTC
TRBV27	once	TRBJ2-5	NA	CASSLSRDPRGTQYF	TGTGCCAGCAGTTTATCCCGGGACCCCAGAGGGACCCAGTACTTC
TRBV6-5	NA	TRBJ2-3	NA	CASLGPGGRTQYF	TGTGCCAGCCTGGGTCCAGGGGGGCGCACGCAGTATTTT
TRBV11-1	few	TRBJ1-4	NA	CASSNAGTGVEKLFF	TGTGCCAGCAGCAACGCCGGGACCGGGGTTGAAAAACTGTTTTTT
TRBV27	NA	TRBJ2-1	NA	CASSFMGNSYNEQFF	TGTGCCAGCAGTTTTATGGGTAACTCCTACAATGAGCAGTTCTTC
TRBV7-2	NA	TRBJ2-1	NA	CASSFTSSGYNEQFF	TGTGCCAGCAGCTTTACTTCATCGGGCTACAATGAGCAGTTCTTC
TRBV20-1	NA	TRBJ1-5	NA	CSPGGELSNQPQHF	TGCAGCCCCGGGGGGGAATTAAGCAATCAGCCCCAGCATTTT
TRBV20-1	NA	TRBJ1-1	NA	CSARDYLVQDTEAFF	TGCAGTGCTAGAGATTATTTGGTTCAAGACACTGAAGCTTTCTTT
TRBV7-2	few	TRBJ2-5	NA	CASSTDTGRETQYF	TGTGCCAGCAGCACAGATACAGGGAGAGAGACCCAGTACTTC
TRBV3-1	NA	TRBJ2-7	NA	CASSQDVVRSAYEQYF	TGTGCCAGCAGCCAAGATGTAGTGCGAAGCGCCTACGAGCAGTACTTC
TRBV4-1	NA	TRBJ2-7	TRBD2	CASSQGALAVSYEQYF	TGCGCCAGCAGCCAAGGAGCACTAGCGGTCTCCTACGAGCAGTACTTC
TRBV6-5	few	TRBJ1-4	NA	CASSSTGTQRGEKLFF	TGTGCCAGCAGTAGTACCGGGACACAGCGCGGTGAAAAACTGTTTTTT
TRBV5-6	NA	TRBJ2-1	TRBD2	CASSPGRVQQFF	TGTGCCAGCAGCCCTGGGAGGGTTCAGCAGTTCTTC
TRBV10-3	few	TRBJ1-2	NA	CAIRSQQGEYGYTF	TGTGCCATCAGGAGCCAACAGGGAGAGTATGGCTACACCTTC
TRBV12-3/TRBV12-4	NA	TRBJ2-7	TRBD2	CASNGGGPLNEQYF	TGTGCCAGTAACGGGGGGGGGCCGCTTAACGAGCAGTACTTC
TRBV7-2	NA	TRBJ2-7	NA	CACSLSPYSYEQYF	TGTGCCTGCAGCTTATCCCCGTACTCCTACGAGCAGTACTTC
TRBV20-1	NA	TRBJ1-4	NA	CSASLGLNEKLFF	TGCAGTGCTAGTTTGGGTTTGAATGAAAAACTGTTTTTT
TRBV28	NA	TRBJ2-7	NA	CASSSGGGSHEQYF	TGTGCCAGCAGTTCCGGGGGCGGTTCCCACGAGCAGTACTTC
TRBV7-2	few	TRBJ2-1	NA	CASSRDRTYNEQFF	TGTGCCAGCAGCCGAGACAGGACCTACAATGAGCAGTTCTTC
TRBV7-2	once	TRBJ2-5	NA	CASSPTAGRQGYF	TGTGCCAGCAGCCCGACCGCAGGGCGTCAAGGGTACTTC
TRBV20-1	NA	TRBJ2-1	TRBD1	CSARGLQGAELGIYNEQFF	TGCAGTGCTAGAGGGCTACAGGGGGCGGAACTAGGGATCTACAATGAGCAGTTCTTC
TRBV20-1	NA	TRBJ2-3	NA	CGASRQLPDTQYF	TGCGGTGCGTCTCGACAGCTACCAGATACGCAGTATTTT
TRBV7-3	few	TRBJ2-7	NA	CASSPHQSGEQYF	TGTGCCAGCAGCCCCCATCAATCAGGGGAGCAGTACTTC
TRBV2	NA	TRBJ2-4	NA	CASRAGYLAKNIQYF	TGTGCCAGCAGGGCCGGATACCTAGCCAAAAACATTCAGTACTTC
TRBV12-3/TRBV12-4	few	TRBJ2-2	NA	CASSLGSLNTGELFF	TGTGCCAGCAGTTTGGGCAGCTTGAACACCGGGGAGCTGTTTTTT
TRBV5-1	NA	TRBJ2-5	NA	CASSRAYTGRETQYF	TGCGCCAGCAGCCGCGCGTACACAGGGAGGGAGACCCAGTACTTC